This T cell receptor (beta chain) emerged from a study of cytomegalovirus exposure and HLA in healthy donors. Vbeta (60) and Jbeta (13) primers were used in the PCR. Measured with immunoSEQ multiplex PCR; TCRdb has only the in-frame clones, and not every one. The repertoire holds 150,000 to 200,000 clones, with around 85% as singletons. This clone appeared a few times. CDR1 is KGHSH and CDR2 is LQKENI in the germline V gene. The J segment lost 6 bases and the V segment lost 3 bases, leaving 13 bases of the junction unmatched. The CDR3 is 16 residues long. This clonotype was sampled from a young man in good health and CMV-seronegative. Input material: PBMCs. This chain uses TRBV18 with TRBJ2-7, with 8 bases matching TRBD1. The CDR3 nucleotides are TGTGCCAGCTCACCCCCAACCGGGACAGGCTCTCGCGAGCAGTACTTC. It is translated as CASSPPTGTGSREQYF.